The table lists the clone carrying this T cell receptor beta chain with a count of one. CDR1 LGHNA and CDR2 YSLEER come from the germline V gene. The CDR3 covers 18 residues. Trimming shortened V by 3 bases and J by 0 bases, and 21 bases separated the two germline ends. Naivety among CD8 cells was defined by CD45RO negativity and positive CCR7 selection, thereby excluding terminally differentiated effector memory CD45RA+ cells. Several immunoSEQ plates held equal portions of the genomic DNA taken from each subset. Only in-frame clones appear in the TCRdb table, and some are missing; sequencing was by immunoSEQ multiplex PCR. The sample gives around 2,000,000 clones, about 95% of which show up once; 0.9% to 1.5% is in the top ten. The sample comes from a study of shared clonotypes between healthy human individuals.

The material sequenced was naive CD8+ T cells sorted from blood. The sequence was collected from a man younger than 30 in good health. The chain links TRBV4-3 to TRBJ2-7; D is perhaps TRBD1 (5 bases). The CDR3 DNA reads TGCGCCAGCAGCCAGGAACGAACGGCGCAGGGCCTCTCCTACGAGCAGTACTTC. It specifies CASSQERTAQGLSYEQYF.